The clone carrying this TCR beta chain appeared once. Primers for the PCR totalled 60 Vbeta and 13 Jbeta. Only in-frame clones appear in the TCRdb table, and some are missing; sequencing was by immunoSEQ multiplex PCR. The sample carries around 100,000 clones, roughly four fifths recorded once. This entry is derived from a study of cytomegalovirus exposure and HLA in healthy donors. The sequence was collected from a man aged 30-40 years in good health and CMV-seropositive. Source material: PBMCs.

CDR3 sequence reads: CAWSTGGGEQFF. The CDR3 DNA is TGTGCCTGGAGCACAGGGGGCGGGGAGCAGTTCTTC. The gene calls are TRBV30 and TRBJ2-1; 9 bases map to TRBD1. The trim removed 3 bases at V and 10 bases at J, leaving 4 bases unmatched. CDR1 GTSNPN and CDR2 SVGIG come from the germline V gene (reference sequence). This CDR3 is built from 12 residues.